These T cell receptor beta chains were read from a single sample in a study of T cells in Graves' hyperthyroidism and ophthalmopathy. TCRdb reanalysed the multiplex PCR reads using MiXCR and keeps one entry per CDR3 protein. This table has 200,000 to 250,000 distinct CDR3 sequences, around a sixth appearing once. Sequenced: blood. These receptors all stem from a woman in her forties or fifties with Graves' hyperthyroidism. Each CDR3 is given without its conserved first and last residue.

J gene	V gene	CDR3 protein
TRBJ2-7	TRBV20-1	SAARDLKTYEQY
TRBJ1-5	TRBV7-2	ASSLGFAPQH
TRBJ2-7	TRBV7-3	ASRGTSGQY
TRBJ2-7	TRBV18	ASSPNGLAGVGPYEQY
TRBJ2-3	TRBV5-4	ASRAGGDRGRFSTDTQY
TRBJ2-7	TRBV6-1	ASSVGPAGDEQY
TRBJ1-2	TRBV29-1	SGESGRGGYT
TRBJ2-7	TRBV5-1	ASSLEYSGRIDEQY
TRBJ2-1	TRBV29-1	SVGVGDEQF
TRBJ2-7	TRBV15	ATSRGGDRHDEQY
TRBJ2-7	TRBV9	ASSVEGNSYEQY
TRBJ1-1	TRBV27	ASSLSLRGDTEAF
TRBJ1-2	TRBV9	ASSVSLKGTDYGYT
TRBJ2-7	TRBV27	ASSPLVDEQY
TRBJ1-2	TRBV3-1	ASNPSGTGPYT
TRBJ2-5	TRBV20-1	SARAPTSGRLETQY
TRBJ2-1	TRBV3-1	ASSSDRGSRWEQF
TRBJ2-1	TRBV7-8	ASSVRGTLDGNEQF
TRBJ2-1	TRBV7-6	ASSLAIASGAGYNEQF
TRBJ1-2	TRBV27	ASSSSRASLGYGYT
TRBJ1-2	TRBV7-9	ASSLRPAGTGVYGYT
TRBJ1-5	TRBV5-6	ASSTWTVLNQPQH
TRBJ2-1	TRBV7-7	ASSQSTGDNEQF
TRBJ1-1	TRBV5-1	ASSLPLDRGLMNTEAF
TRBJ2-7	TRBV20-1	SARSPSGIFEQY
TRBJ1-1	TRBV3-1	ASSQSGTRNTEAF
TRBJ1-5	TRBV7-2	ASSSIQGQGAGQPQH
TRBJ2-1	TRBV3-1	ASSQTGAHGNEQF
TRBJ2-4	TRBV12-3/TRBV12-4	ASSLGAAKNIQY
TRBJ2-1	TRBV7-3	ASSLTGTPSYNEQF
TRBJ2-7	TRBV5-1	ASSSYETSGSGEQY
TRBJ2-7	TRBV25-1	ASRGGRAQY
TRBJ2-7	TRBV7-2	ASSLGNGRSYEQY
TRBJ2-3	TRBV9	ASSPGPRVRDSGLGAQY
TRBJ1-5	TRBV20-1	SARELGGVSNQPQH
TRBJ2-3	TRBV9	ASSVVGDTDTQY
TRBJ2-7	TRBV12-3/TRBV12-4	ASSLFQSMAAEQY
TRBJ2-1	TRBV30	AWSLVDNEQF
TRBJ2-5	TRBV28	ASSPASGRAEETQY
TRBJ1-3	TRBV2	ASTRDRTGNTIY
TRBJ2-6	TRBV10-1	ASSGTGLSGANVLT